One T cell receptor (beta chain) is described in this entry. CDR1 MNHNS and CDR2 SASEGT come from the germline V gene. V lost 0 bases and J 5 bases, leaving 16 bases between the germline ends. This CDR3 has 16 amino acids. This specimen belongs to a study of CD8 T cells in Susac syndrome. CD8+ and CD4+ T cells taken from blood had their TCR beta sequenced. Reverse transcription of roughly 0.45 to 1 ug RNA used random hexamers. TCRdb reprocessed the immunoSEQ multiplex PCR reads via MiXCR and lists one record per CDR3 protein. The data show more than 95,000 distinct CDR3 sequences, with 80% to 95% seen just once and approximately 0.31% held by the top ten.

The sequence was obtained from a human donor with multiple sclerosis. Sequenced sample: CD8+ T cells from PBMCs. The J gene is TRBJ1-1, the V gene TRBV6-1; D perhaps matches TRBD1 (5 bases). CDR3: CASSEAPGRPGTEAFF. In DNA form, the CDR3 reads TGTGCCAGCAGTGAAGCACCGGGGCGTCCCGGGACTGAAGCTTTCTTT.